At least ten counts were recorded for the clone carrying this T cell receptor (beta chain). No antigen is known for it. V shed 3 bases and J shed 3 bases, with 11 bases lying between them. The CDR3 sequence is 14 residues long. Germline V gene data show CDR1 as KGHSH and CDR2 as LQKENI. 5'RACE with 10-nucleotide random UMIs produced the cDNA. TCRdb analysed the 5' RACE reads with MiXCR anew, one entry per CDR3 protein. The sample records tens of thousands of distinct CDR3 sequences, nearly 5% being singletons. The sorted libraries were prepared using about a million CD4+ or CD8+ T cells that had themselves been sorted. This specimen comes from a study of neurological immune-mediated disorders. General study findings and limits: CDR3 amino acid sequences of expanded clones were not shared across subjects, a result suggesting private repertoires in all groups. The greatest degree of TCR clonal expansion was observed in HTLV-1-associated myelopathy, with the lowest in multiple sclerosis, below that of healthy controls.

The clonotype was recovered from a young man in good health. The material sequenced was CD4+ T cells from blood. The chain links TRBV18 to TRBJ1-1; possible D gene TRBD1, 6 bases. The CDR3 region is CASSPQGWDTEAFF. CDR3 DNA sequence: TGTGCCAGCTCACCTCAGGGGTGGGACACTGAAGCTTTCTTT.